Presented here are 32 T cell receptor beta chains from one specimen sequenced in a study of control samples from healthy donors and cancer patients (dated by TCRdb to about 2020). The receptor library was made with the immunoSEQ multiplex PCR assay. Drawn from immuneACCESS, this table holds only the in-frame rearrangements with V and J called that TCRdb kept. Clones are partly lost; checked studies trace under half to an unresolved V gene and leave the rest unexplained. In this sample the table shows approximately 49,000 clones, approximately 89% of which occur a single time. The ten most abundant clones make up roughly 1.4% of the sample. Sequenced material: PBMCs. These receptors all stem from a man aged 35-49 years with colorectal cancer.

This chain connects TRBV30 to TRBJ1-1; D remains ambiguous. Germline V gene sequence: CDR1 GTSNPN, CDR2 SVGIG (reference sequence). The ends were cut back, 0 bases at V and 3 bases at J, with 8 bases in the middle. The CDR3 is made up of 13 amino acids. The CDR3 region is CAWSVRLHTEAFF. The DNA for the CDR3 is TGTGCCTGGAGTGTACGACTGCACACTGAAGCTTTCTTT.

CDR3 amino acids: CASRRGRRRTGELFF. CDR3 bases: TGTGCCAGCAGACGGGGAAGACGACGCACCGGGGAGCTGTTTTTT. The rearrangement joins TRBV6-5 to TRBJ2-2; D possibly corresponds to TRBD2 (5 bases). The CDR3 is 15 amino acids. The germline V gene encodes CDR1 MNHEY and CDR2 SVGAGI. With 6 bases removed from V and 4 bases from J, the gap between germline ends came to 15 bases.

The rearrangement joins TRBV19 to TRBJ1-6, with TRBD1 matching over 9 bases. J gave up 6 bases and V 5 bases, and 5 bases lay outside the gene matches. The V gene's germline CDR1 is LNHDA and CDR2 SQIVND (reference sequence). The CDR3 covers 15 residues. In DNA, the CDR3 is TGTGCCAGTAGTCCTCCGGGACAGGGTAATTCACCCCTCCACTTT. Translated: CASSPPGQGNSPLHF.

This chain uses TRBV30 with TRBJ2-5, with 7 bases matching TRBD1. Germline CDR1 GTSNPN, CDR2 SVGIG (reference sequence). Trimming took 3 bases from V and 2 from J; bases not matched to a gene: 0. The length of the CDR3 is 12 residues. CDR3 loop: CAWRGQQETQYF. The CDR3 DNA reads TGTGCCTGGAGGGGACAGCAAGAGACCCAGTACTTC.

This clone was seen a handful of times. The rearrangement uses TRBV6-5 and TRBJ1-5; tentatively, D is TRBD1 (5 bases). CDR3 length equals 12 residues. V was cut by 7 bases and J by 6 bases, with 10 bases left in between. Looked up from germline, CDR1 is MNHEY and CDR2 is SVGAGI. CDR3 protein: CASNQGGQPQHF. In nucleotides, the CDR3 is TGTGCCAGCAATCAGGGCGGTCAGCCCCAGCATTTT.

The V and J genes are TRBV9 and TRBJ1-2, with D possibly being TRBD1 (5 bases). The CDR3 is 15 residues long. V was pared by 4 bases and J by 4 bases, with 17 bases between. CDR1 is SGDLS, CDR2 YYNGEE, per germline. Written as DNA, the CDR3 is TGTGCCAGCAGCCCCCGTGGGGACGGGGGCTATGGCTACACCTTC. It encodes CASSPRGDGGYGYTF.

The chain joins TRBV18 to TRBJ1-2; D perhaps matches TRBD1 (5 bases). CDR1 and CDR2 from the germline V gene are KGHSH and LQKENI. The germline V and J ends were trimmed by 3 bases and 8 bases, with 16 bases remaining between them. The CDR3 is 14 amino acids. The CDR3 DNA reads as TGTGCCAGCTCACCGGGAAATGGGGGTTACGGCTACACCTTC. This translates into CASSPGNGGYGYTF.

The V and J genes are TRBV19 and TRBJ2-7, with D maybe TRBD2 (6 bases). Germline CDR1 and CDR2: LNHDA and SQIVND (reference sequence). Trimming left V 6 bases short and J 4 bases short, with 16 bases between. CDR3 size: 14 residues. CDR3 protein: CASSIQGLAYEQYF. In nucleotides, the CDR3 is TGTGCCAGTAGCATCCAGGGACTCGCATACGAGCAGTACTTC.

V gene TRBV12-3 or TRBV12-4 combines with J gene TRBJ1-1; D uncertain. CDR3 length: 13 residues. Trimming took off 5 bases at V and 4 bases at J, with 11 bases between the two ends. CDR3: CASSPRAGTEAFF. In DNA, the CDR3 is TGTGCCAGCAGTCCCCGGGCAGGCACTGAAGCTTTCTTT.

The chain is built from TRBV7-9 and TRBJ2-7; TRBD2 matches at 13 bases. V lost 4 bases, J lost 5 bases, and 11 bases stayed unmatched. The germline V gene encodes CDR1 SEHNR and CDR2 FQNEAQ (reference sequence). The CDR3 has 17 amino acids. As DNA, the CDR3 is TGTGCCAGCAGCTCCTCAGACCTTACTAGCGGGAGGGACGAGCAGTACTTC. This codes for CASSSSDLTSGRDEQYF.

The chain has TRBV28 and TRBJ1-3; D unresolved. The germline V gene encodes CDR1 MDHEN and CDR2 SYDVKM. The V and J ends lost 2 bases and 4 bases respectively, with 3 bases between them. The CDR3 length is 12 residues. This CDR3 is CASSLLGNTIYF. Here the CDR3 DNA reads TGTGCCAGCAGTTTACTCGGAAACACCATATATTTT. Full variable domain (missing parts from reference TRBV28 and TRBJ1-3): DVKVTQSSRYLVKRTGEKVFLECVQDMDHENMFWYRQDPGLGLRLIYFSYDVKMKEKGDIPEGYSVSREKKERFSLILESASTNQTSMYLCASSLLGNTIYFGEGSWLTVV.

Here the CDR3 reads CASSGHSSYNSPLHF. The DNA of the CDR3 is TGTGCCAGCAGCGGGCATAGCTCCTATAATTCACCCCTCCACTTT. The rearrangement uses TRBV11-2 and TRBJ1-6; D is unclear. The germline V and J ends were trimmed by 5 bases and 0 bases, with 8 bases remaining between them. This CDR3 has 15 residues. The germline gives CDR1 SGHAT, CDR2 FQNNGV. The variable domain in full, completed from reference TRBV11-2 and TRBJ1-6, reads EAGVAQSPRYKIIEKRQSVAFWCNPISGHATLYWYQQILGQGPKLLIQFQNNGVVDDSQLPKDRFSAERLKGVDSTLKIQPAKLEDSAVYLCASSGHSSYNSPLHFGNGTRLTVT.

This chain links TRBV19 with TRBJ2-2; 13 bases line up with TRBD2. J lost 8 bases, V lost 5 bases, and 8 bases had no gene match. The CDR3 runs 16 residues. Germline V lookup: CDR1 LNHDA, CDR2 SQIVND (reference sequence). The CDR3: CASSAGTSGAQGELFF. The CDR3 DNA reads TGTGCCAGTAGTGCCGGGACTAGCGGGGCCCAGGGGGAGCTGTTTTTT.

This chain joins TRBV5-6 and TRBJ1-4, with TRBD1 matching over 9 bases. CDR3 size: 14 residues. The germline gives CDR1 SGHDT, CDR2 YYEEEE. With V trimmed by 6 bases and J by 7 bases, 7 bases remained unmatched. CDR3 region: CASNTGTGFEKLFF. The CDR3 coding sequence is TGTGCCAGCAACACCGGGACAGGGTTTGAAAAACTGTTTTTT.

The CDR3 is CASSYSVPSYNEQFF. CDR3 nucleotide sequence: TGTGCCAGCAGTTACTCTGTCCCGTCCTACAATGAGCAGTTCTTC. The chain links TRBV6-5 to TRBJ2-1; no clear D. This CDR3 contains 15 residues. CDR1 and CDR2 (germline): MNHEY, SVGAGI. Deletions cut 0 bases from V and 1 base from J, with 7 bases between.

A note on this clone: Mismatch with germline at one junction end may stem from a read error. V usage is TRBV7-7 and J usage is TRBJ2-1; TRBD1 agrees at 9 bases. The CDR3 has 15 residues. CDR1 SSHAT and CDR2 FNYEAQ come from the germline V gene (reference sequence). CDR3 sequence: CASSSGQGRNNEQFF. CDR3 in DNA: TGTGCTAGCAGCTCGGGACAGGGTCGTAACAATGAGCAGTTCTTC.

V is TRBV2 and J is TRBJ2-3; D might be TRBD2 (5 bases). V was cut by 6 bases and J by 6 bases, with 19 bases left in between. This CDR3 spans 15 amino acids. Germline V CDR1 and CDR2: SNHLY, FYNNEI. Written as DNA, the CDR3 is TGTGCCAGCAGGCAAGGCGGAGGAGTTTTGGATACGCAGTATTTT. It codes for CASRQGGGVLDTQYF.

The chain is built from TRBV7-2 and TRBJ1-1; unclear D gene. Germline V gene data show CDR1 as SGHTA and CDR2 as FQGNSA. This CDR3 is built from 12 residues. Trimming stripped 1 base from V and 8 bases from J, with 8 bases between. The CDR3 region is CASSLGLGEAFF. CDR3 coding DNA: TGTGCCAGCAGCTTAGGCCTTGGCGAAGCTTTCTTT. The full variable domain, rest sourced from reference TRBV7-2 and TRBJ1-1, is GAGVSQSPSNKVTEKGKDVELRCDPISGHTALYWYRQSLGQGLEFLIYFQGNSAPDKSGLPSDRFSAERTGGSVSTLTIQRTQQEDSAVYLCASSLGLGEAFFGQGTRLTVV.

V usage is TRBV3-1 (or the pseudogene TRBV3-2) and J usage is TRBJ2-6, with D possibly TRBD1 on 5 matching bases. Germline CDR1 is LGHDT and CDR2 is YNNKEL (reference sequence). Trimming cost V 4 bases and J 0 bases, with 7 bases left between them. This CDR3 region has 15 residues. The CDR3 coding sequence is TGTGCCAGCAGCCTCCAGGGCTCTGGGGCCAACGTCCTGACTTTC. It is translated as CASSLQGSGANVLTF.

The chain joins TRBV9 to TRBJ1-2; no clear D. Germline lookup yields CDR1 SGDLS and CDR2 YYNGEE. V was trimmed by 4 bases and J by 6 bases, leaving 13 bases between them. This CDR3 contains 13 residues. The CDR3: CASSSGQRHGYTF. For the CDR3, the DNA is TGTGCCAGCAGCTCCGGCCAGAGGCATGGCTACACCTTC.

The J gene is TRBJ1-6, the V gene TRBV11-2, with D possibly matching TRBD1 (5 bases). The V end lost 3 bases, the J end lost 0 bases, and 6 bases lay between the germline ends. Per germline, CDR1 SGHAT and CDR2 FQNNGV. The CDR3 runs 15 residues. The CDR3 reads CASSLGGSYNSPLHF. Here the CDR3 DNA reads TGTGCCAGCAGCTTGGGGGGCTCCTATAATTCACCCCTCCACTTT.

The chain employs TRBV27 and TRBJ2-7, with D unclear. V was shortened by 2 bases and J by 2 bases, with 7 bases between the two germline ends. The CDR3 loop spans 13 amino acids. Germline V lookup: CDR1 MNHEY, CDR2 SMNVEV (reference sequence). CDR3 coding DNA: TGTGCCAGCAGTTTACATTGGACCTACGAGCAGTACTTC. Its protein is CASSLHWTYEQYF.

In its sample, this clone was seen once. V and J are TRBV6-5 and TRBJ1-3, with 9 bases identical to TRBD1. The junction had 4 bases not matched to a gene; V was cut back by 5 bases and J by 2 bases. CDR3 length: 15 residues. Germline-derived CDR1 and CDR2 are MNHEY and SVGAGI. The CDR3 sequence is CASSPRTGAGNTIYF. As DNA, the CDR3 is TGTGCCAGCAGTCCGAGGACAGGGGCTGGAAACACCATATATTTT.

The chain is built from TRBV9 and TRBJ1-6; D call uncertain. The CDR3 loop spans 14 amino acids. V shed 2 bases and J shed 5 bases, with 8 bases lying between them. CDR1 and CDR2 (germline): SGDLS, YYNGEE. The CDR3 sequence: CASSVTWNNSPLHF. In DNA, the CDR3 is TGTGCCAGCAGCGTTACGTGGAATAATTCACCCCTCCACTTT.

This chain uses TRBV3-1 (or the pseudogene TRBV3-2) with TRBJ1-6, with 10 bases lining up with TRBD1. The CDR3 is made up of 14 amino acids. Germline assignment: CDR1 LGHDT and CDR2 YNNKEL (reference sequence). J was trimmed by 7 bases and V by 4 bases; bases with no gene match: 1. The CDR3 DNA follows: TGTGCCAGCAGCCGGACAGGGGGGAATTCACCCCTCCACTTT. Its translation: CASSRTGGNSPLHF.

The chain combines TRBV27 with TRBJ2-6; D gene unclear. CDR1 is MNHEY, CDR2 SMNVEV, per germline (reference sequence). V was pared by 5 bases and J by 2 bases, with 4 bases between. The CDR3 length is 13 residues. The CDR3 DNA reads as TGTGCCAGCAGTGACGCTGGGGCCAACGTCCTGACTTTC. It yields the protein CASSDAGANVLTF.

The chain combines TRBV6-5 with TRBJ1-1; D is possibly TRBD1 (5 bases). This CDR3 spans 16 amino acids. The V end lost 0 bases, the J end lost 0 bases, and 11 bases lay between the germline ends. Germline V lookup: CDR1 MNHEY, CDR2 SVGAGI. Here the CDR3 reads CASSYSPGVMNTEAFF. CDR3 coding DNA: TGTGCCAGCAGTTACTCGCCGGGGGTGATGAACACTGAAGCTTTCTTT.

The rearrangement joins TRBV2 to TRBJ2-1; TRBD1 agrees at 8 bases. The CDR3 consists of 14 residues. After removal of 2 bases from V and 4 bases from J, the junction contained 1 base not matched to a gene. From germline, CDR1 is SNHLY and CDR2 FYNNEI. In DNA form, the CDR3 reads TGTGCCAGCAGTGAACAGGGGGCTTACAATGAGCAGTTCTTC. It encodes CASSEQGAYNEQFF.

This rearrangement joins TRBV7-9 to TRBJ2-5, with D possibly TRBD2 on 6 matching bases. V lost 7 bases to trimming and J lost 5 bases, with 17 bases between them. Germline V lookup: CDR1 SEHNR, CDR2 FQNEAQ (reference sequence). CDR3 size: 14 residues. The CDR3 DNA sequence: TGTGCCAGCATGTTCGGGAGCGGAATGGAGACCCAGTACTTC. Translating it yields CASMFGSGMETQYF.

CDR3 DNA sequence: TGTGCCACCAGTGATTTGTCTGACGAGCAGTACTTC. It translates to CATSDLSDEQYF. V is TRBV24-1 and J is TRBJ2-7; no clear D gene. This CDR3 is 12 amino acids long. The V end was cut by 0 bases, the J end by 5 bases, with 4 bases between. CDR1 is KGHDR, CDR2 SFDVKD, per germline.

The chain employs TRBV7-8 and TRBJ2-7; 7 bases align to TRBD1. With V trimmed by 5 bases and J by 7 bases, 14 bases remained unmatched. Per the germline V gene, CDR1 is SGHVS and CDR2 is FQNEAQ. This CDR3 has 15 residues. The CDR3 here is CASSADDRESVEQYF. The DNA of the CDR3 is TGTGCCAGCAGCGCAGACGACAGGGAGTCAGTAGAGCAGTACTTC.

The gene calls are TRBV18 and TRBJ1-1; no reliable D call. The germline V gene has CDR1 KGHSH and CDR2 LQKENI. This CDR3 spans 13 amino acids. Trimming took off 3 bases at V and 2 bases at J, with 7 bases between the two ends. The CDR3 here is CASSPPINTEAFF. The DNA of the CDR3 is TGTGCCAGCTCACCGCCGATCAACACTGAAGCTTTCTTT.